This TCR beta chain appears in the sequencing data of a study of blood T cell repertoires in COVID-19. Under the authors' procedure: From reference gene primer amplification, estimates of nucleated cell counts were derived. Repertoires were generated with immunoSEQ multiplex PCR, while TCRdb's copy carries only in-frame clones and drops some. V and J calls and clone size are copied from that table; D and trimming were computed from the DNA. The table includes approximately 180,000 clones, approximately 83% detected once. The CDR3 contains 13 residues. Trimming took 0 bases from V and 5 from J, leaving 7 bases between them. Per the germline V gene, CDR1 is SGHAT and CDR2 is FQNNGV. This clone appeared a few times.

The sample comprised peripheral blood. This sequence originates from a woman between 40 and 55 years old with COVID-19, enrolled during active disease. The V call is TRBV11-2, the J call TRBJ1-2; D unclear. DNA of the CDR3: TGTGCCAGCAGCTTAGACGGGATATATGGCTACACCTTC. This encodes CASSLDGIYGYTF.